This T cell receptor (beta chain) was recorded in a study of blood T cell repertoires in COVID-19. Sequencing was performed with immunoSEQ multiplex PCR; in TCRdb, only in-frame clones are kept and a portion is missing. The sample contains about 310,000 clones, over 75% of which appear only once. CDR1 is SGHVS and CDR2 is FQNEAQ in the germline V gene. The CDR3 is 15 residues long. V dropped 5 bases and J dropped 5; count of bases not matched to a gene: 10. The sample consisted of peripheral blood. The chain uses TRBV7-8 and TRBJ1-2; 8 bases line up with TRBD1. This TCR was recovered from a middle-aged man with active or convalescent COVID-19. The DNA for the CDR3 is TGTGCCAGCAGCCCCGGACAGGGAAAAGGGTATGGCTACACCTTC. Protein product: CASSPGQGKGYGYTF.